The clone carrying this T cell receptor (beta chain) was counted between two and nine times. This entry is derived from a study of naive and memory T cell subsets. An equimolar mix of two oligonucleotides served as the beta constant-region primer for TRBC1 and TRBC2. Ligated cDNA was amplified by four rounds of PCR with nested alpha and beta constant-region primers and SP2. TCRdb re-called the UMI-ligation and nested PCR reads with MiXCR, one entry per CDR3 protein. The data show 85,000 or so distinct CDR3 sequences, approximately 9.2% seen once. Input material: naive CD8+ T cells from blood. This TCR came from a human donor in good health.

CDR3 coding DNA: TGTGCCAGCAGTTACTCGATTCCGGCAGGGAAAGAGACCCAGTACTTC. This translates into CASSYSIPAGKETQYF. The V and J genes are TRBV6-6 and TRBJ2-5; D is perhaps TRBD1 (5 bases). V dropped 0 bases and J dropped 3 bases, with 14 bases sitting between them. Germline assignment: CDR1 MNHNY and CDR2 SVGAGI (reference sequence). This CDR3 has 16 amino acids.